This T cell receptor (beta chain) comes out of a study of beta chain features in type 1 diabetes. Across the study: Analysis included 100 million to 140 million sorted cells drawn from all samples.

Of the isolated RNA, all was reverse transcribed, and so the sequenced material was expressed TCRB transcripts. Sequencing was performed with immunoSEQ multiplex PCR; in TCRdb, only in-frame clones are kept and a portion is missing. Of more than 550,000 clones listed, 11% to 15% are singletons. The CDR3 is 15 residues long. Germline loops: CDR1 SGDLS, CDR2 YYNGEE. The J segment lost 0 bases and the V segment lost 0 bases, leaving 3 bases of the junction unmatched. Points on this clone: Its antigen is unidentified.

Every donor had blood drawn once into heparin, approximately 110 mL on average. Via the markers CD45RO/CCR7/CD25/CD127/CD95/CD27, stem cell-like memory, regulatory, central memory and naive CD4+ cells were sorted. Study results and limitations: The naive, central memory and Treg TCRB repertoires looked more alike in patients than they did in healthy donors. TCRB CDR3s from Type 1 diabetes patients were moderately but significantly shorter in all four CD4+ subsets.

This sequence was found in a man aged 18 to 29 with type 1 diabetes. The genes are TRBV9 and TRBJ2-7; 7 bases fit TRBD2. The sample consisted of naive CD4+ T cells from blood. This CDR3 reads CASSVGASGSYEQYF. Here the CDR3 DNA reads TGTGCCAGCAGCGTAGGGGCTAGCGGCTCCTACGAGCAGTACTTC.